This is a list of T cell receptor beta chains from one sample in a study of shared clonotypes between healthy human individuals. Sequenced by immunoSEQ multiplex PCR; TCRdb stores in-frame clones only, minus some. The sample lists about 800,000 clones, 90% to 97% occurring once. Sequencing was done on a sample of naive CD8+ T cells sorted from blood. These receptors were obtained from a man aged 30-40 years in good health. The CDR3 runs from the conserved cysteine through the conserved F or W. Each record gives: J gene, V gene, CDR3 protein.

TRBJ2-7 | TRBV7-2 | CASSSPDKAYEQYF
TRBJ2-7 | TRBV5-1 | CASSPGGRTYEQYF
TRBJ1-2 | TRBV27 | CASSRPGQGYGYTF
TRBJ2-1 | TRBV6-5 | CASSYSSGSFGEQFF
TRBJ2-2 | TRBV4-3 | CASSQDHLASGRATGELFF
TRBJ2-7 | TRBV7-9 | CASSLWTAAYEQYF
TRBJ1-1 | TRBV11-2 | CASSRGVNTEAFF
TRBJ2-3 | TRBV27 | CASSLRERSTDTQYF
TRBJ1-1 | TRBV28 | CASSSAEHLNTEAFF
TRBJ2-7 | TRBV7-9 | CASSHRDRPYEQYF
TRBJ2-3 | TRBV13 | CASTRGAPVVSQYF
TRBJ2-2 | TRBV5-3 | CARSSGQSNTGELFF
TRBJ1-3 | TRBV2 | CASSDPGAGNTIYF
TRBJ2-1 | TRBV11-3 | CASSPRQSGNEQFF
TRBJ2-1 | TRBV25-1 | CASSGLAGVWGEQFF
TRBJ2-7 | TRBV6-5 | CASSPDPYYEQYF
TRBJ2-1 | TRBV15 | CATSRPGTGFSEQFF
TRBJ2-1 | TRBV7-2 | CASWEPGTSGVNEQFF
TRBJ2-1 | TRBV6-1 | CASSGPLAGVDYNEQFF
TRBJ2-7 | TRBV27 | CASSLVADGIREQYF
TRBJ2-7 | TRBV19 | CASSIAGGSYEQYF
TRBJ1-1 | TRBV2 | CASSEGRLNTEAFF
TRBJ1-2 | TRBV27 | CASRGGFAYGYTF
TRBJ2-2 | TRBV4-2 | CASSQESLDGELFF
TRBJ2-7 | TRBV5-4 | CASSLLAGYEQYF
TRBJ2-6 | TRBV5-1 | CASSLTGGAASGANVLTF
TRBJ1-1 | TRBV27 | CASSSDRLSVAFF
TRBJ2-1 | TRBV30 | CAWNEGTYNEQFF
TRBJ2-7 | TRBV7-2 | CASSLDRAYEQYF
TRBJ2-7 | TRBV5-1 | CASGGALSGSGDEQYF
TRBJ2-1 | TRBV2 | CANRQGWNNEQFF
TRBJ2-1 | TRBV29-1 | CSALSGTTNNEQFF
TRBJ2-2 | TRBV5-5 | CASSFSPGQGLTAGLFF
TRBJ2-7 | TRBV28 | CASSQTRTSGRYSSYEQYF
TRBJ1-1 | TRBV5-6 | CASSFGGPDTEAFF
TRBJ2-3 | TRBV5-1 | CASSPVGWATDTQYF
TRBJ2-3 | TRBV7-9 | CASSLEGPGLYF
TRBJ2-1 | TRBV13 | CASSLGLGGNEQFF
TRBJ2-7 | TRBV15 | CATSRGKTYEQYF
TRBJ2-7 | TRBV11-2 | CASSLELAGSYEQYF
TRBJ2-2 | TRBV9 | CASSFPRNGELFF
TRBJ2-2 | TRBV7-9 | CASSPPPGTGGTGELFF
TRBJ1-5 | TRBV9 | CASSPQGGNQPQHF
TRBJ2-5 | TRBV6-1 | CAGGPMGLAGETQYF
TRBJ1-2 | TRBV14 | CASSWGQGLLYGYTF
TRBJ1-1 | TRBV7-9 | CASSLEAGVGNTEAFF
TRBJ2-3 | TRBV15 | CATSRERGRTADTQYF
TRBJ1-1 | TRBV7-9 | CASSPGQGETEAFF
TRBJ2-7 | TRBV9 | CASRGTGVEQYF
TRBJ2-1 | TRBV6-6 | CASSYPTSNPYNEQFF
TRBJ2-2 | TRBV18 | CASSPPVGGSGNGGELFF
TRBJ2-7 | TRBV6-5 | CASSPMAGYEQYF
TRBJ2-2 | TRBV7-2 | CASSDWTGRNTGELFF
TRBJ2-7 | TRBV7-2 | CASSFSIGSVGYEQYF
TRBJ1-2 | TRBV7-2 | CASSLGGVYGYTF